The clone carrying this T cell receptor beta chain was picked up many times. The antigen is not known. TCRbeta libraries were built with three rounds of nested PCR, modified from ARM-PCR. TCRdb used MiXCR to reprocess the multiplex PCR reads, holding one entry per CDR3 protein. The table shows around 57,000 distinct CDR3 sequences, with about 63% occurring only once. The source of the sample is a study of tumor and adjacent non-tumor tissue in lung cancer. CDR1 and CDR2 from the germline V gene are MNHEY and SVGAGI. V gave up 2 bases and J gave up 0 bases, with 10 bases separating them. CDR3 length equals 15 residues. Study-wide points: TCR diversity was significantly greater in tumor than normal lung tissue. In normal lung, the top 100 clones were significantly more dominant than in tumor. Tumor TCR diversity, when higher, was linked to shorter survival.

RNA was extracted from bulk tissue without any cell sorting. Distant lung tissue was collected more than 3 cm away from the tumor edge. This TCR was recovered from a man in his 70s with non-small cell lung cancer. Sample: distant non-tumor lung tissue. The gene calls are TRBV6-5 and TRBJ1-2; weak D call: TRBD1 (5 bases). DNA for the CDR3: TGTGCCAGCAGTTACCGGGGGGGAGCTAACTATGGCTACACCTTC. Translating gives CASSYRGGANYGYTF.